What follows are 30 T cell receptor beta chains derived from one specimen sequenced in a study of patients and donors after allogeneic stem cell transplantation. Using its own MiXCR run on the RT-PCR reads, TCRdb lists one record per CDR3 protein. Among about 960,000 distinct CDR3 sequences listed, under 20% were seen once. Sequenced sample: blood, either unsorted or a sorted T cell fraction (not recorded which). These receptors came from a human donor who was either an allogeneic HSCT recipient or a stem cell or donor lymphocyte infusion donor (not recorded which). It is not recorded whose cells these are; they may come from a transplant donor.

The V and J genes are TRBV4-1 and TRBJ1-1; D may be TRBD1 (5 bases). Germline V gives CDR1 MGHRA, CDR2 YSYEKL. The V end lost 1 base, the J end lost 4 bases, and 7 bases lay between the germline ends. CDR3 length: 13 residues. The CDR3 sequence: CASSQVDSTEAFF. DNA of the CDR3: TGCGCCAGCAGCCAAGTAGACAGCACTGAAGCTTTCTTT.

This chain links TRBV12-3 or TRBV12-4 with TRBJ2-5; no reliable D call. Trimming pared 3 bases from V and 3 bases from J, leaving 8 bases between. The CDR3 is 13 amino acids. CDR3 nucleotides: TGTGCCAGCAGTTTCCACAGTGAAGAGACCCAGTACTTC. Encoded protein: CASSFHSEETQYF.

CDR3 protein: CASRFPANYGYTF. The CDR3 DNA sequence: TGTGCCAGCAGATTCCCTGCAAACTATGGCTACACCTTC. The V call is TRBV6-1, the J call TRBJ1-2; D gene unclear. CDR1 is MNHNS and CDR2 is SASEGT in the germline V gene. The ends were cut back, 6 bases at V and 2 bases at J, with 10 bases in the middle. The CDR3 length is 13 residues.

This clonotype was recorded a few times. J is TRBJ1-2 and V is TRBV6-5, with a weak D call TRBD1 (5 bases). CDR3 length equals 13 residues. The germline CDR1 and CDR2 sequences are MNHEY and SVGAGI. Trimming removed 2 bases at V and 8 bases at J, with 12 bases between. Here the CDR3 reads CASSYHTGSGYTF. The CDR3 DNA sequence: TGTGCCAGCAGTTACCATACAGGCAGCGGCTACACCTTC.

The CDR3 DNA follows: TGCGCCAGCAGCCAAGACCCCTCGGGTCCCGCTGGGACCCAGTACTTC. As protein: CASSQDPSGPAGTQYF. This chain connects TRBV4-3 to TRBJ2-5; D remains unclear. The CDR3 contains 16 residues. Trimming cost V 0 bases and J 7 bases, with 18 bases left between them. From germline, CDR1 is LGHNA and CDR2 YSLEER.

The rearrangement uses TRBV2 and TRBJ2-2; D may be TRBD1 or TRBD2 (7 bases each). With 7 bases removed from V and 3 bases from J, the gap between germline ends came to 12 bases. This CDR3 is built from 14 residues. Germline V gives CDR1 SNHLY, CDR2 FYNNEI. CDR3 bases: TGTGCCAGCAACAGGGGAGGGGACACCGGGGAGCTGTTTTTT. Its translation: CASNRGGDTGELFF.

This clonotype has just a few counts. This chain uses TRBV7-8 with TRBJ1-1; D is ambiguous. Trimming removed 1 base at V and 1 base at J, with 7 bases between. The CDR3 length is 14 residues. The V gene's germline CDR1 is SGHVS and CDR2 FQNEAQ. The CDR3 is CASSLGHANTEAFF. The CDR3 DNA reads TGTGCCAGCAGCTTAGGACACGCGAACACTGAAGCTTTCTTT.

The chain recombines TRBV12-3 or TRBV12-4 with TRBJ1-1; D is possibly TRBD1 (6 bases). There are 15 residues in the CDR3. V shed 3 bases and J shed 0 bases, with 11 bases lying between them. The CDR3 protein is CASSLRGILNTEAFF. DNA for the CDR3: TGTGCCAGCAGTTTGAGGGGGATTCTGAACACTGAAGCTTTCTTT.

This clonotype was counted a few times. The CDR3 nucleotides are TGCAGTGCGCAACCAAATGGACACGGGAATCAGCCCCAGCATTTT. Translation gives CSAQPNGHGNQPQHF. This rearrangement joins TRBV20-1 to TRBJ1-5, with D possibly TRBD1 on 5 matching bases. The V end was cut by 6 bases, the J end by 4 bases, with 19 bases between. Per the germline V gene, CDR1 is DFQATT and CDR2 is SNEGSKA (reference sequence). This CDR3 contains 15 residues.

This clonotype has more than one count but fewer than ten. It may be a read error: a sequence one base away is much more abundant. This chain joins TRBV5-5 and TRBJ1-1; D is possibly TRBD1 (5 bases). Trimming took 3 bases from V and 4 from J, leaving 10 bases between them. There are 13 residues in the CDR3. Germline V gene sequence: CDR1 SGHKS, CDR2 YYEKEE (reference sequence). Written as DNA, the CDR3 is TGTGCCAGCAGCTGGGGGTGGGGCACTGAAGCTTTCTTT. It yields the protein CASSWGWGTEAFF.

The chain joins TRBV12-3 or TRBV12-4 to TRBJ1-5, with D unresolved. Trimming left V 3 bases short and J 6 bases short, with 15 bases between. The CDR3 spans 15 residues. CDR3 coding DNA: TGTGCCAGCAGTTTGTGGGCAGAGAACGGTCAGCCCCAGCATTTT. As protein: CASSLWAENGQPQHF.

The sample holds a few counts of this clonotype. V usage is TRBV6-5 and J usage is TRBJ2-6; D remains unclear. The CDR3 spans 15 residues. Trimming cost V 4 bases and J 4 bases, with 11 bases left between them. The germline V gene encodes CDR1 MNHEY and CDR2 SVGAGI. CDR3 amino acids: CASSLGRVGANVLTF. The CDR3 DNA follows: TGTGCCAGCAGTTTGGGCCGCGTGGGGGCCAACGTCCTGACTTTC.

The table lists this clonotype with a few counts. The chain links TRBV4-1 to TRBJ1-5, with D perhaps TRBD1 (5 bases). The germline V and J ends were trimmed by 1 base and 4 bases, with 14 bases remaining between them. Germline V CDR1 and CDR2: MGHRA, YSYEKL. There are 16 residues in the CDR3. CDR3 protein: CASSQGGQGWNQPQHF. For the CDR3, the DNA is TGCGCCAGCAGCCAAGGAGGGCAGGGATGGAATCAGCCCCAGCATTTT.

The chain couples TRBV4-3 to TRBJ1-2; perhaps TRBD1 as D (5 bases). The V end lost 0 bases, the J end lost 6 bases, and 11 bases lay between the germline ends. CDR1 is LGHNA, CDR2 YSLEER, per germline. The CDR3 consists of 14 residues. CDR3: CASSQEEGIHGYTF. DNA for the CDR3: TGCGCCAGCAGCCAAGAGGAGGGGATCCATGGCTACACCTTC.

This clonotype occurred a few times. CDR3 protein: CASSLTRSDTQYF. The DNA for the CDR3 is TGTGCCAGCAGCTTAACCCGTTCTGATACGCAGTATTTT. The rearrangement uses TRBV7-3 and TRBJ2-3; D is unclear. The V and J ends lost 0 bases and 6 bases respectively, with 7 bases between them. Germline CDR1 is SGHTA and CDR2 is FQGTGA. This CDR3 is built from 13 residues. The entire variable domain, with the rest obtained from reference TRBV7-3 and TRBJ2-3, is as follows: GAGVSQTPSNKVTEKGKYVELRCDPISGHTALYWYRQSLGQGPEFLIYFQGTGAADDSGLPNDRFFAVRPEGSVSTLKIQRTERGDSAVYLCASSLTRSDTQYFGPGTRLTVL.

This clonotype was observed a few times. The rearrangement joins TRBV7-9 to TRBJ1-3; D uncertain. Trimming cost V 2 bases and J 0 bases, with 8 bases left between them. The CDR3 consists of 15 residues. CDR1 is SEHNR, CDR2 FQNEAQ, per germline (reference sequence). CDR3 in amino acids: CASSLRDLSGNTIYF. DNA of the CDR3: TGTGCCAGCAGCTTACGAGATCTCTCTGGAAACACCATATATTTT.

This clonotype came up a few times. V is TRBV12-3 or TRBV12-4 and J is TRBJ2-7; TRBD2 agrees at 13 bases. V was clipped by 8 bases and J by 6 bases; unmatched bases: 10. CDR3 length equals 15 residues. In nucleotides, the CDR3 is TGTGCCAGCGGAATTGGACTAGCGGGAGAATCCGAGCAGTACTTC. Its protein is CASGIGLAGESEQYF.

The rearrangement uses TRBV5-1 and TRBJ2-7, with TRBD2 matching 9 bases. CDR3 length: 16 residues. V dropped 2 bases and J dropped 4; count of bases not matched to a gene: 10. CDR1 and CDR2 (germline): SGHRS, YFSETQ. The CDR3 sequence is CASSFGGGRAYYEQYF. The CDR3 bases are TGCGCCAGCAGCTTCGGGGGCGGGAGGGCCTATTACGAGCAGTACTTC.

Only a few counts were recorded for this clonotype. The rearrangement joins TRBV12-3 or TRBV12-4 to TRBJ2-2, with 8 bases that match TRBD2. V dropped 6 bases and J dropped 4; count of bases not matched to a gene: 10. The CDR3 extends over 16 amino acids. CDR3 amino acids: CASRARAGEFTGELFF. The CDR3 DNA is TGTGCCAGCAGGGCGAGAGCGGGAGAGTTCACCGGGGAGCTGTTTTTT.

This clonotype was observed a few times. This chain uses TRBV12-3 or TRBV12-4 with TRBJ1-4; D gene ambiguous. Between the trimmed V and J ends, which lost 6 bases and 4 bases, there was a span of 15 bases. The CDR3 contains 15 residues. CDR3 amino acids: CASRALGNGNEKLFF. The DNA of the CDR3 is TGTGCCAGCAGAGCATTAGGGAACGGTAATGAAAAACTGTTTTTT.

V usage is TRBV11-2 and J usage is TRBJ2-3; possibly TRBD2 for D (6 bases). There are 17 residues in the CDR3. The V gene lost 1 base and the J gene lost 8 bases, with 22 bases spanning the gap. In germline, CDR1 is SGHAT, CDR2 FQNNGV. CDR3 protein: CASSLGPLRDFLSTQYF. The CDR3 region has the DNA TGTGCCAGCAGCTTAGGGCCCCTGAGGGACTTTCTCAGTACGCAGTATTTT.

The sample holds one count of this clonotype. V usage is TRBV5-1 and J usage is TRBJ2-2; D uncertain. V lost 4 bases to trimming and J lost 6 bases, with 10 bases between them. This CDR3 comprises 13 residues. Germline CDR1 SGHRS, CDR2 YFSETQ. The CDR3 loop reads CASSNEMAGELFF. In DNA form, the CDR3 reads TGCGCCAGCAGCAACGAGATGGCCGGGGAGCTGTTTTTT.

In this sample, this clonotype turned up a few times. The chain couples TRBV20-1 to TRBJ1-4, with D tentatively TRBD1 (5 bases). This CDR3 comprises 13 residues. Trimming removed 6 bases at V and 8 bases at J, with 16 bases between. The germline CDR1 and CDR2 sequences are DFQATT and SNEGSKA (reference sequence). CDR3 sequence (DNA): TGCAGTGCCTTGGGGGAGAGGGGAGAAAAACTGTTTTTT. Amino acid sequence: CSALGERGEKLFF.

The V gene is TRBV6-1, the J gene TRBJ2-7; 8 bases map to TRBD1. There are 13 residues in the CDR3. V dropped 11 bases and J dropped 4; count of bases not matched to a gene: 10. Looked up from germline, CDR1 is MNHNS and CDR2 is SASEGT. CDR3: CAGGQGLLYEQYF. The CDR3 DNA reads TGTGCCGGAGGACAGGGACTCCTTTACGAGCAGTACTTC.

This clonotype has more than one count but fewer than ten. The chain joins TRBV20-1 to TRBJ2-5; no reliable D call. The CDR3 extends over 13 amino acids. From germline, CDR1 is DFQATT and CDR2 SNEGSKA (reference sequence). Between the trimmed V and J ends, which lost 1 base and 2 bases, there was a span of 8 bases. The CDR3 DNA reads as TGCAGTGCTAGAGGGGATAATCAAGAGACCCAGTACTTC. Translated, it gives CSARGDNQETQYF.

This clonotype showed up just a few times. The V and J genes are TRBV24-1 and TRBJ2-3; D gene ambiguous. Germline CDR1 is KGHDR and CDR2 is SFDVKD. The CDR3 runs 12 residues. Trimming took 8 bases from V and 3 from J, leaving 8 bases between them. CDR3 in amino acids: CATMSRTDTQYF. The CDR3 nucleotides are TGTGCCACCATGTCAAGGACAGATACGCAGTATTTT.

This clonotype was detected only a few times. V usage is TRBV20-1 and J usage is TRBJ1-3; a weak D match, TRBD1 (5 bases). Germline V gene data show CDR1 as DFQATT and CDR2 as SNEGSKA (reference sequence). The length of the CDR3 is 16 residues. V lost 3 bases, J lost 0 bases, and 15 bases lay in between. CDR3 amino acids: CSASQGSPYSGNTIYF. CDR3 nucleotide sequence: TGCAGTGCTAGTCAGGGAAGCCCCTACTCTGGAAACACCATATATTTT.

This clonotype was counted only a few times. V and J are TRBV6-1 and TRBJ1-1, with D unresolved. The CDR3 extends over 14 amino acids. Germline values: CDR1 MNHNS, CDR2 SASEGT. V was pared by 9 bases and J by 1 base, with 15 bases between. CDR3 amino acids: CASDDRQRNTEAFF. The DNA for the CDR3 is TGTGCCAGTGATGATCGGCAGAGGAACACTGAAGCTTTCTTT.

V and J are TRBV19 and TRBJ1-2; TRBD1 is a possible D gene (5 bases). The germline CDR1 and CDR2 sequences are LNHDA and SQIVND (reference sequence). The CDR3 spans 14 residues. V lost 5 bases and J 2 bases, leaving 12 bases between the germline ends. The DNA for the CDR3 is TGTGCCAGTAGTCCACCTCGGGGGAACTATGGCTACACCTTC. This gives the protein CASSPPRGNYGYTF.

There are a few counts of this clonotype. The chain uses TRBV20-1 and TRBJ2-1; 8 bases match TRBD2. This CDR3 contains 15 residues. J lost 9 bases, V lost 2 bases, and 12 bases had no gene match. Looked up from germline, CDR1 is DFQATT and CDR2 is SNEGSKA (reference sequence). The CDR3 spells CSARLAGEKYGEQFF. DNA of the CDR3: TGCAGTGCTAGACTAGCGGGCGAAAAGTATGGTGAGCAGTTCTTC.